This T cell receptor (beta chain) was captured in a study of control samples from healthy donors and cancer patients. This clone was detected a few times. Measured with immunoSEQ multiplex PCR; TCRdb has only the in-frame clones, and not every one. This table has roughly 130,000 clones, roughly 90% appearing once. The sequence came from a man aged 45-60 years in good health. The sample was blood.

The CDR3 nucleotides are TGTGCCAGTAGTATCCGTTTCGGTCCCTCCAGCTATGGCTACACCTTC. Translating it yields CASSIRFGPSSYGYTF. V and J are TRBV19 and TRBJ1-2, with D unresolved. CDR1 is LNHDA, CDR2 SQIVND, per germline (reference sequence). The CDR3 is made up of 16 amino acids. V lost 3 bases to trimming and J lost 4 bases, with 18 bases between them.